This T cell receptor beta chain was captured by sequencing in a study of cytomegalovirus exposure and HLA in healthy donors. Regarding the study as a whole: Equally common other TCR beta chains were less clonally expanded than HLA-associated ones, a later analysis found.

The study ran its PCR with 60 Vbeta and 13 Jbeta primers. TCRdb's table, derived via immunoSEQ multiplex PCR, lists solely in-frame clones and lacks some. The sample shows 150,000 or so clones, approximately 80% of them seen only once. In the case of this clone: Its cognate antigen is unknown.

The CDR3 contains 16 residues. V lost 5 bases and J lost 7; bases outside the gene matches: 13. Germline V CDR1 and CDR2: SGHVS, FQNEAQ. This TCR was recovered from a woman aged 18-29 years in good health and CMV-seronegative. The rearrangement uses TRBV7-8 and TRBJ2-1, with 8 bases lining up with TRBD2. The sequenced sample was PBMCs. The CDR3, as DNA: TGTGCCAGCAGCCCCATGACTAGCGCCGAACGAAATGAGCAGTTCTTC. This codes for CASSPMTSAERNEQFF.